These 15 T cell receptor beta chains were sequenced from one sample in a study of shared clonotypes between healthy human individuals. The table came from immunoSEQ multiplex PCR; TCRdb's copy has only in-frame clones and leaves some out. The table lists 1.5 million to 2.5 million clones, about 95% of them singletons. CD8 cells regarded as naive lacked CD45RO, were positively chosen for CCR7, and omitted terminally differentiated effector memory CD45RA+ cells. The sample taken for sequencing was naive CD8+ T cells sorted from blood. The receptors were gathered from a man in his late teens or twenties in good health.

The chain employs TRBV5-5 and TRBJ2-2; D is possibly TRBD1 (5 bases). Looked up from germline, CDR1 is SGHKS and CDR2 is YYEKEE (reference sequence). The CDR3 loop spans 12 amino acids. The germline V and J ends were trimmed by 0 bases and 8 bases, with 5 bases remaining between them. This chain's CDR3 is CASSLDRGELFF. DNA for the CDR3: TGTGCCAGCAGCTTGGACAGGGGGGAGCTGTTTTTT. Full variable domain (rest looked up from reference TRBV5-5 and TRBJ2-2): DAGVTQSPTHLIKTRGQQVTLRCSPISGHKSVSWYQQVLGQGPQFIFQYYEKEERGRGNFPDRFSARQFPNYSSELNVNALLLGDSALYLCASSLDRGELFFGEGSRLTVL.

This sequence joins TRBV27 and TRBJ1-5; possible D gene TRBD1, 5 bases. Germline CDR1 is MNHEY and CDR2 is SMNVEV (reference sequence). The CDR3 covers 16 residues. Trimming pared 2 bases from V and 0 bases from J, leaving 11 bases between. CDR3 residues: CASSLQGGYSNQPQHF. The CDR3 nucleotides read TGTGCCAGCAGTTTACAGGGAGGTTATAGCAATCAGCCCCAGCATTTT.

The chain is built from TRBV7-9 and TRBJ2-7; the D gene is possibly TRBD2 (5 bases). Germline CDR1 is SEHNR and CDR2 is FQNEAQ (reference sequence). CDR3 length: 15 residues. V was cut by 4 bases and J by 0 bases, with 13 bases left in between. In nucleotides, the CDR3 is TGTGCCAGCAGCTATAGCGAACTGAGCTCCTACGAGCAGTACTTC. Amino acids: CASSYSELSSYEQYF.

V gene TRBV7-6 combines with J gene TRBJ1-1; 10 bases align to TRBD1. Germline V gene lookup returns CDR1 SGHVS and CDR2 FNYEAQ. This CDR3 is 15 amino acids long. J lost 4 bases, V lost 0 bases, and 2 bases had no gene match. The DNA for the CDR3 is TGTGCCAGCAGCTTAGCGGACAGGGGGATCACTGAAGCTTTCTTT. It encodes CASSLADRGITEAFF. Variable domain in full (rest from reference TRBV7-6 and TRBJ1-1): GAGVSQSPRYKVTKRGQDVALRCDPISGHVSLYWYRQALGQGPEFLTYFNYEAQQDKSGLPNDRFSAERPEGSISTLTIQRTEQRDSAMYRCASSLADRGITEAFFGQGTRLTVV.

This chain joins TRBV27 and TRBJ2-1; D is possibly TRBD1 (6 bases). In germline, CDR1 is MNHEY, CDR2 SMNVEV (reference sequence). The V and J ends lost 6 bases and 7 bases respectively, with 10 bases between them. The CDR3 loop spans 12 amino acids. The CDR3 DNA reads as TGTGCCAGCAGCGTAAGGGGGAATGAGCAGTTCTTC. This sequence encodes CASSVRGNEQFF.

A note on this clone: Other DNA variants within this sample encode the same CDR3. The chain carries TRBV7-9 and TRBJ2-7, with D possibly being TRBD2 (5 bases). The V gene lost 5 bases and the J gene lost 3 bases, with 5 bases spanning the gap. Germline V lookup: CDR1 SEHNR, CDR2 FQNEAQ (reference sequence). This CDR3 has 11 residues. CDR3 residues: CASSRDYEQYF. CDR3 nucleotides: TGTGCCAGCAGCCGGGACTACGAGCAGTACTTC. Full variable domain (missing parts from reference TRBV7-9 and TRBJ2-7): DTGVSQNPRHKITKRGQNVTFRCDPISEHNRLYWYRQTLGQGPEFLTYFQNEAQLEKSRLLSDRFSAERPKGSFSTLEIQRTEQGDSAMYLCASSRDYEQYFGPGTRLTVT.

V usage is TRBV11-2 and J usage is TRBJ2-7; tentative D call: TRBD1 (5 bases). This CDR3 has 13 residues. The ends were cut back, 4 bases at V and 2 bases at J, with 9 bases in the middle. Germline CDR1 is SGHAT and CDR2 is FQNNGV. CDR3 loop: CASSSDSAYEQYF. The CDR3 DNA sequence: TGTGCCAGCAGCTCTGACAGTGCCTACGAGCAGTACTTC.

The chain carries TRBV4-3 and TRBJ2-3; 8 positions match TRBD2. V lost 4 bases and J lost 5; bases outside the gene matches: 5. In germline, CDR1 is LGHNA, CDR2 YSLEER. This CDR3 is 14 amino acids long. The CDR3 nucleotides are TGCGCCAGCAGCCCGGGACTAGGTCTAGATACGCAGTATTTT. It codes for CASSPGLGLDTQYF.

This chain links TRBV15 with TRBJ1-1; 7 bases map to TRBD1. The CDR3 loop spans 16 amino acids. The V gene end was trimmed by 3 bases and the J gene end by 6 bases; junction bases not matched to a gene: 13. Germline CDR1 and CDR2: LNHNV and YYDKDF (reference sequence). The CDR3: CATSRGTTGITSEAFF. CDR3 coding DNA: TGTGCCACCAGCAGGGGAACGACAGGGATTACCTCTGAAGCTTTCTTT.

The chain uses TRBV4-1 and TRBJ2-4; D uncertain. The CDR3 is 14 residues long. Deletions cut 0 bases from V and 8 bases from J, with 11 bases between. CDR1 is MGHRA and CDR2 is YSYEKL in the germline V gene. CDR3 nucleotide sequence: TGCGCCAGCAGCCAAGATAGGCCTGGGGACATTCAGTACTTC. As protein: CASSQDRPGDIQYF.

The V and J genes are TRBV11-2 and TRBJ1-4; D not resolved. Trimming took 0 bases from V and 16 from J, leaving 12 bases between them. From germline, CDR1 is SGHAT and CDR2 FQNNGV. CDR3 length equals 12 residues. CDR3 in amino acids: CASSLDLGNQFF. CDR3 DNA: TGTGCCAGCAGCTTAGATCTGGGTAATCAGTTTTTT.

A note on this clone: Other DNA sequences in the sample encode the same CDR3. The CDR3 bases are TGTGCCAGCAGTTTACGAGATAACTATGGCTACACCTTC. Encoded protein: CASSLRDNYGYTF. V usage is TRBV28 and J usage is TRBJ1-2; no definite D call. From germline, CDR1 is MDHEN and CDR2 SYDVKM. This CDR3 region has 13 residues. Trimming shortened V by 2 bases and J by 1 base, and 5 bases separated the two germline ends.

The rearrangement joins TRBV12-2 to TRBJ1-6. TRBV12-2 is termed a pseudogene. This CDR3 region has 14 residues. CDR3 loop: CASRPHGINSPLHF. The CDR3, as DNA: TGTGCAAGTCGCCCCCATGGGATTAATTCACCCCTCCACTTT.

This chain connects TRBV27 to TRBJ1-2; D is unclear. Trimming pared 2 bases from V and 3 bases from J, leaving 13 bases between. This CDR3 contains 15 residues. In germline, CDR1 is MNHEY, CDR2 SMNVEV (reference sequence). The CDR3 DNA follows: TGTGCCAGCAGTTTAGGATATCCGGGAGACTATGGCTACACCTTC. Translated, it gives CASSLGYPGDYGYTF.

J is TRBJ2-7 and V is TRBV2, with a possible D match to TRBD2 (5 bases). The CDR3 contains 15 residues. CDR1 and CDR2 from the germline V gene are SNHLY and FYNNEI. The V gene lost 1 base and the J gene lost 3 bases, with 13 bases spanning the gap. The CDR3 DNA follows: TGTGCCAGCAGTGAAGGACTACCGATCCTCTACGAGCAGTACTTC. Translation gives CASSEGLPILYEQYF.